This record covers a single TCR beta chain. Its target is unknown. CDR1 is SEHNR, CDR2 FQNEAQ, per germline (reference sequence). There are 13 residues in the CDR3. The template switching step added UMIs that contained a 6-nucleotide sample barcode. With the 5' RACE reads reprocessed, TCRdb shows one record per CDR3 protein and no DNA. The table lists 150,000 to 200,000 distinct CDR3 sequences, with about 2.7% in the top ten. This record belongs to a study of monozygotic twins with inflammatory bowel disease. General study findings and limits: Comparison of concordant versus discordant twins revealed no difference in repertoire similarity, possibly due to limited power. Support was absent for any single strong signal or clonotype linked to IBD.

The sample taken for sequencing was blood. The chain uses TRBV7-9 and TRBJ2-7; no DNA is available, so the TRBD2 call from TCRdb remains unchecked. This TCR came from a human donor with ulcerative colitis or Crohn's disease, or a healthy co-twin of an affected twin (not recorded which). The chain's CDR3 is CASITSGSSEQYF.